A selection of T cell receptor beta chains follows, all from one sample in a study of CD8 T cells in ankylosing spondylitis. TCRdb used MiXCR to reprocess the 5' RACE reads, holding one entry per CDR3 protein. The profile shows 330,000 or so distinct CDR3 sequences, roughly 8% of them singletons. Sequencing was performed on blood, either unsorted or a sorted T cell fraction (not recorded which). These receptors all stem from a male donor with ankylosing spondylitis. Each CDR3 is given with its conserved first and last residue. The D gene is left open where the match is weak. Rows give clone size only sometimes, using once, few, many, or a class for an expanded clone.

size,V,J,D,DNA,CDR3
few,TRBV3-1,TRBJ2-7,NA,TGTGCCAGCAGCCAGATGACAGGCAAAGGATTGTACGAGCAGTACTTC,CASSQMTGKGLYEQYF
few,TRBV29-1,TRBJ2-1,NA,TGCAGCGTTGAAGGGGGTGGGGTCTACAATGAGCAGTTCTTC,CSVEGGGVYNEQFF
NA,TRBV19,TRBJ1-1,NA,TGTGCCAGTAAGGTACGAATGAACACTGAAGCTTTCTTT,CASKVRMNTEAFF
NA,TRBV3-1,TRBJ1-6,NA,TGTGCCAGCAGCCAAGAAGGGGTTTCACCCCTCCACTTT,CASSQEGVSPLHF
NA,TRBV18,TRBJ2-3,NA,TGTGCCAGCTCACCTCTTACCGGTAGCACAGATACGCAGTATTTT,CASSPLTGSTDTQYF
NA,TRBV4-2,TRBJ2-2,TRBD2,TGTGCCAGCAGCCAAGGGCCCATAGCGGGCCGAACCGGGGAGCTGTTTTTT,CASSQGPIAGRTGELFF
few,TRBV4-3,TRBJ1-6,NA,TGCGCCAGCAGCCAAGATTACGGGGGGCTTTCACCCCTCCACTTT,CASSQDYGGLSPLHF
NA,TRBV20-1,TRBJ1-5,TRBD1,TGCAGTGCTAGAGATTGGCGGACAGGGGAAGGACAGCCCCAGCATTTT,CSARDWRTGEGQPQHF
many,TRBV5-1,TRBJ2-1,NA,TGCGCCAGCAGCTTGGTTTATCGGATTCTGAGCTACAATGAGCAGTTCTTC,CASSLVYRILSYNEQFF
NA,TRBV3-1,TRBJ2-4,TRBD1,TGTGCCAGCAGCCCCCGGGACAGCAAAAACATTCAGTACTTC,CASSPRDSKNIQYF
many,TRBV5-1,TRBJ1-6,TRBD1,TGCGCCAGCAGCTCCTCACCGGGACAGAGTAATTCACCCCTCCACTTT,CASSSSPGQSNSPLHF
few,TRBV6-1,TRBJ1-3,NA,TGTGCCAGCTCTAGCGGCGTTGGAGGGATGGGAAACACCATATATTTT,CASSSGVGGMGNTIYF
many,TRBV12-3/TRBV12-4,TRBJ1-5,NA,TGTGCCAGCAGTTTGACAGGCAATCAGCCCCAGCATTTT,CASSLTGNQPQHF
NA,TRBV6-5,TRBJ2-3,NA,TGTGCCAGCAGTTCTGCGGCCCTGAAGGCAGATACGCAGTATTTT,CASSSAALKADTQYF
NA,TRBV28,TRBJ1-5,TRBD1,TGTGCCAGCAGTTTCTCTTCGACAGGGAGCCAGCATTTT,CASSFSSTGSQHF
NA,TRBV4-2,TRBJ2-7,NA,TGTGCCAGCAGCCAGGACCGGGCCTCGGACGAGCAGTACTTC,CASSQDRASDEQYF
many,TRBV21-1,TRBJ2-2,NA,TGTGCCAGCAGAGAGCCCCCGGGACTCTCAAACACCGGGGAGCTGTTTTTT,CASREPPGLSNTGELFF
NA,TRBV7-8,TRBJ2-7,NA,TGTGCCAGCAGCTCGGATCCCGTAGGGAACGAGCAGTACTTC,CASSSDPVGNEQYF
NA,TRBV7-2,TRBJ2-5,TRBD2,TGTGCCAGCAGCTTACGCGGGACTAGCGGGAGGGCCGCTCAAGAGACCCAGTACTTC,CASSLRGTSGRAAQETQYF
many,TRBV3-1,TRBJ2-5,TRBD2,TGTGCCAGCAGGCCGACTGGACTAGCGGGAGAGACCCAGTACTTC,CASRPTGLAGETQYF
NA,TRBV24-1,TRBJ2-1,TRBD1,TGTGCCACCAGTGATCCGGGACAGGGGGACAATGAGCAGTTCTTC,CATSDPGQGDNEQFF
few,TRBV6-2/TRBV6-3,TRBJ2-1,NA,TGTGCCAGCTATAGGGGCCTCAGCTCCTACAATGAGCAGTTCTTC,CASYRGLSSYNEQFF
many,TRBV10-2,TRBJ2-1,TRBD2,TGCGCCACCGAACTAGCGGGAGGCTTCGTTGGCAATGAGCAGTTCTTC,CATELAGGFVGNEQFF
few,TRBV7-8,TRBJ1-6,NA,TGTGCCAGCAGCGCGTACTCGACAGATTATAATTCACCCCTCCACTTT,CASSAYSTDYNSPLHF
NA,TRBV7-9,TRBJ2-7,TRBD1,TGTGCCAGCAGCTTAAGTTACAGGGGGCGGTACGAGCAGTACTTC,CASSLSYRGRYEQYF
few,TRBV5-1,TRBJ2-2,TRBD2,TGCGCCAGCAGCTTCCTAGCGGACGCGAACACCGGGGAGCTGTTTTTT,CASSFLADANTGELFF
NA,TRBV4-1,TRBJ2-3,NA,TGCGCCAGCAGCCAAGAAGGGGGGGGCAGGGGGATAGATACGCAGTATTTT,CASSQEGGGRGIDTQYF
NA,TRBV6-5,TRBJ2-7,TRBD1,TGTGCCAGCAGTTACTCGTCTGGACAGGTCTCCGAGCAGTACTTC,CASSYSSGQVSEQYF
many,TRBV24-1,TRBJ2-1,NA,TGTGCCACCAGTGATTCCCCGGGACTGGGGCAGTTCTTC,CATSDSPGLGQFF
few,TRBV20-1,TRBJ2-1,NA,TGCAGTGCTAGAGCTGCCCCGTGGGGCTCCTACAATGAGCAGTTCTTC,CSARAAPWGSYNEQFF
NA,TRBV5-5,TRBJ2-5,NA,TGTGCCAGCAGCTCGAGATGGATCCAAGAGACCCAGTACTTC,CASSSRWIQETQYF
many,TRBV29-1,TRBJ2-3,TRBD2,TGCAGCGCCGGGACTAGCGGGAGTTCCTCAGATACGCAGTATTTT,CSAGTSGSSSDTQYF
NA,TRBV29-1,TRBJ2-7,NA,TGCAGCGTTGGAAACGGGGGCTACGAGCAGTACTTC,CSVGNGGYEQYF
few,TRBV4-2,TRBJ2-2,NA,TGTGCCAGCAGCCAAGATCGGGGACTCAACACCGGGGAGCTGTTTTTT,CASSQDRGLNTGELFF
few,TRBV6-5,TRBJ2-6,TRBD1,TGTGCCAGCAGTTACACCACAGGGGGGCCTGGGGCCAACGTCCTGACTTTC,CASSYTTGGPGANVLTF
few,TRBV6-4,TRBJ2-1,NA,TGTGCCAGCAGTGACTCAAGCGGTGAGCAGTTCTTC,CASSDSSGEQFF
NA,TRBV4-1,TRBJ2-6,NA,TGCGCCAGCAGCCTCTTCTCGGCCAACGTCCTGACTTTC,CASSLFSANVLTF
NA,TRBV5-1,TRBJ2-3,TRBD2,TGCGCCAGCAGCTTGGGTCTAGCGGGATTAGTAGATACGCAGTATTTT,CASSLGLAGLVDTQYF
NA,TRBV5-6,TRBJ2-7,TRBD1,TGTGCCAGCAGCCAACCCCCGGGACAGCAGACTTACGAGCAGTACTTC,CASSQPPGQQTYEQYF
few,TRBV5-1,TRBJ2-5,TRBD2,TGCGCCAGCAGTAGTAGCGGGAGAGGAGAGACCCAGTACTTC,CASSSSGRGETQYF
few,TRBV10-3,TRBJ2-2,TRBD2,TGTGCCATCAGTTGGACTAGCGGAGGGGCGAACACCGGGGAGCTGTTTTTT,CAISWTSGGANTGELFF
few,TRBV18,TRBJ2-1,TRBD2,TGTGCCAGCTCACCACTCAACCTAGCGGGAGGAGTCACCAATGAGCAGTTCTTC,CASSPLNLAGGVTNEQFF
few,TRBV29-1,TRBJ2-1,TRBD2,TGCAGCGTTGACCTCGGGACTAGCGGGATTACTGGCAATGAGCAGTTCTTC,CSVDLGTSGITGNEQFF
many,TRBV20-1,TRBJ1-4,TRBD1,TGCAGTGCTTTGACAGGGGCGGATGAAAAACTGTTTTTT,CSALTGADEKLFF
few,TRBV6-1,TRBJ2-4,NA,TGTGCCAGCAGCCTGGGGGACAAAAACATTCAGTACTTC,CASSLGDKNIQYF
few,TRBV5-1,TRBJ2-3,NA,TGCGCCAGCAGCTTGCGGGGGGCGGCGGATACGCAGTATTTT,CASSLRGAADTQYF